This T cell receptor (beta chain) was sequenced in a study of CD8 T cells in ankylosing spondylitis listed by TCRdb under 2017. Looking at the study overall: The study set out to find disease-linked TCR variants by profiling T cell receptor beta repertoires in ankylosing spondylitis patients and healthy donors. The full study cohort comprised around 25 ankylosing spondylitis patients and 110 or so healthy donors. Peripheral blood was sampled, and synovial fluid was also collected from ankylosing spondylitis patients. What the work shows at the level of the full study, not this receptor alone: The disease-linked clones were reported to be significantly enriched in matched synovial fluid samples from ankylosing spondylitis patients. Some motif variants had previously been reported in the synovial fluid and blood of reactive arthritis patients, which suggests shared mechanisms of disease initiation. In peripheral blood, the disease-linked clones were found at relatively low frequencies and had a CD8+ phenotype. A TCR beta motif made up of several highly homologous amino acid variants appeared to be characteristic of blood from ankylosing spondylitis patients.

Comment on this clonotype: The clone's antigen remains unknown. No clone much larger than this one lies a single base away; base qualities are absent.

Unmatched junction bases come to 7, with V trimmed by 0 bases and J by 5 bases. CDR1 and CDR2, looked up from the germline V gene (reference sequence), are GTSNPN and SVGIG. The CDR3 numbers 15 residues from cysteine through phenylalanine. CDR3 DNA is the only sequence kept; it has 45 bases, read in frame from the first base. Reads for this sample came from an Illumina HiSeq 2500. TCR beta libraries were prepared by quantitative 5'-RACE with molecular barcodes. The original methods were these. To identify disease-linked TCR variants, a new computational method was used, one built on a probabilistic model of VDJ rearrangement. TCRdb cleaned the public reads at Q25 with fastp, built clones with MiXCR and kept in-frame beta chains. Merged by CDR3 protein, the rows form single entries marked with the most common genes and DNA. TCRdb, not the original authors, processed these V and J calls. The sample table lists roughly 700,000 distinct CDR3 sequences, roughly 19% of them with a count of one. The ten largest make up about 20% of the sample.

The sequenced sample was blood, either unsorted or a sorted T cell fraction (not recorded which). In this chain, TRBV30 is recombined with TRBJ2-5, with 9 bases in between that match TRBD2. The TCR originated in a male donor with ankylosing spondylitis. The DNA sequence is TGTGCCTGGAGTGTACAGACTAGCGGTGGGGAGACCCAGTACTTC. It encodes CAWSVQTSGGETQYF.